This T cell receptor (beta chain) came from a study of T cell responses to AZD1222 COVID-19 vaccine. The overall study: Some second doses came at about 4 weeks and others at about 12 weeks; these were pooled. Study conclusions and caveats: White British ancestry dominated among donors, who included more females, and clonal diversity was possibly underestimated. Spike-specific TCR repertoires showed rising breadth and depth after two AZD1222 doses. Baseline antibody screening turned up just a handful of seropositive AZD1222 recipients.

CDR3 length: 14 amino acids. The germline V and J ends were trimmed by 0 bases and 9 bases, with 12 bases remaining between them. In germline, CDR1 is MNHEY, CDR2 SMNVEV (reference sequence). TCRdb's table, derived via immunoSEQ multiplex PCR, lists solely in-frame clones and lacks some. The table lists about 160,000 clones, about 90% of them singletons. With respect to this clone: Its antigen is still unknown.

The sequencing here drew on peripheral blood, taken on day 0 of AZD1222 vaccination. V usage is TRBV27 and J usage is TRBJ1-5; no reliable D call. This receptor was taken from an adult in good health. CDR3 loop: CASSLSLELGPQHF. In nucleotides, the CDR3 is TGTGCCAGCAGTTTATCGTTAGAGCTCGGGCCCCAGCATTTT.